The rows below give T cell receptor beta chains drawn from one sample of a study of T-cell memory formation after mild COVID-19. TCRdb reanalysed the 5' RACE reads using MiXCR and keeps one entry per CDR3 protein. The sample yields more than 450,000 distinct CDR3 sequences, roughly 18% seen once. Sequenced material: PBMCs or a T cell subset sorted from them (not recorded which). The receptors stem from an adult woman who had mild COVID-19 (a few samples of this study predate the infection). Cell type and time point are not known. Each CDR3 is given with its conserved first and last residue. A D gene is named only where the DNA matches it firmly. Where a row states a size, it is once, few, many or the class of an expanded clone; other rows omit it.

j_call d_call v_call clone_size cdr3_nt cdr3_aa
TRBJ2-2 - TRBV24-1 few TGTGCCACCACCGGGACGTTGAACACCGGGGAGCTGTTTTTT CATTGTLNTGELFF
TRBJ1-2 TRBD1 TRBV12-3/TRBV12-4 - TGTGCCAGCAGTTTCGGGACAGGAATGGATAACTATGGCTACACCTTC CASSFGTGMDNYGYTF
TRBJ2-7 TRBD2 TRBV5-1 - TGCGCCAGCTCCGGGACTAGCGGGAGTAACGAGCAGTACTTC CASSGTSGSNEQYF
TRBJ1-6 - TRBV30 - TGTGCCTCGCCCGGCAGGGGTAATTCACCCCTCCACTTT CASPGRGNSPLHF
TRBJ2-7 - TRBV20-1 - TGCAGTGCTAGCAGGATTACCTACGAGCAGTACTTC CSASRITYEQYF
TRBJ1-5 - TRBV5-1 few TGCGCCAGCAGTCCGGGTTTTAGCAATCAGCCCCAGCATTTT CASSPGFSNQPQHF
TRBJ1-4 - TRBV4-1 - TGCGCCAGCAGCCAAAACCCCTCCGCAGCAACTAATGAAAAACTGTTTTTT CASSQNPSAATNEKLFF
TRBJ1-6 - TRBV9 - TGTGCCAGCAGCGTTCGGGACACGAGCTCCTATAATTCACCCCTCCACTTT CASSVRDTSSYNSPLHF
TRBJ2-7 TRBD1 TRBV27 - TGTGCCAGCAGTTTAACGGGACAGCCCTTTTACGAGCAGTACTTC CASSLTGQPFYEQYF
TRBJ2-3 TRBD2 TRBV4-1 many TGCGCCAGCAGCCAGCGGACTAGCGGGGGAGTAGATACGCAGTATTTT CASSQRTSGGVDTQYF
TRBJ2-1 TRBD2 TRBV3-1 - TGTGCCAGCAGCCAAGATACGAGTCTAGCGGGGGGGAATGAGCAGTTCTTC CASSQDTSLAGGNEQFF
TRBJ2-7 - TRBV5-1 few TGCGCCAGCAGCCTTTCCCTAGGGACATTCGCCTACGAGCAGTACTTC CASSLSLGTFAYEQYF
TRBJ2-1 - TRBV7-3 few TGTGCCAGCAGCCGTACCGGGGGGCCCGTCTATGAGCAGTTCTTC CASSRTGGPVYEQFF
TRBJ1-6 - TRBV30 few TGTGCCTGGAGGCCAAGCGGTTCACCCCTCCACTTT CAWRPSGSPLHF
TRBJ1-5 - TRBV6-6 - TGTGCCAGCAGCCTTGGATGGGGTCAGCCCCAGCATTTT CASSLGWGQPQHF
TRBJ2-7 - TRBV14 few TGTGCCAGCAGCCAGGGACTGGGCCTCGACGAGCAGTACTTC CASSQGLGLDEQYF
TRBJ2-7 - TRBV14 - TGTGCCAGCAGCCAAGACCAATCTAGGTTCTACGAGCAGTACTTC CASSQDQSRFYEQYF
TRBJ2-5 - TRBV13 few TGTGCCAGCAGCTTACGGGGGAATGAGACCCAGTACTTC CASSLRGNETQYF
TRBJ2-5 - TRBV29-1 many TGCAGCGCTTCTCTGGGGGAGACCCAGTACTTC CSASLGETQYF
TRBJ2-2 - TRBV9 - TGTGCCAGCAGCGTAGAAAGGCGGGGGAACACCGGGGAGCTGTTTTTT CASSVERRGNTGELFF
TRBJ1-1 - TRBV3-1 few TGTGCCAGCGCCCCGGTATGGGGGGTCACTGAAGCTTTCTTT CASAPVWGVTEAFF
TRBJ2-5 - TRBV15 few TGTGCCACCAGCAGGACTAGGCGGGGAGAGACCCAGTACTTC CATSRTRRGETQYF
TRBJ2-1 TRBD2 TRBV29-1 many TGCAGCGCTAGCGGGAGGTCCCACAATGAGCAGTTCTTC CSASGRSHNEQFF
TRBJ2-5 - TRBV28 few TGTGCCAGTATCAGAAACTTAGGAGAGACCCAGTACTTC CASIRNLGETQYF
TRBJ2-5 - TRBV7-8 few TGTGCCAGCAGCACCCGGACGGGTGACCAAGAGACCCAGTACTTC CASSTRTGDQETQYF
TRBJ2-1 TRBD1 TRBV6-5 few TGTGCCAGCAGCCGGACAGGGGTTGAGCAGTTCTTC CASSRTGVEQFF
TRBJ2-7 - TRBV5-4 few TGTGCCAGCAGCGGCCCCACTAGCTCCGAGCAGTACTTC CASSGPTSSEQYF
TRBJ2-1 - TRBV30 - TGTGCCTGGAGTCGGGGGGCCGGATTCTACAATGAGCAGTTCTTC CAWSRGAGFYNEQFF
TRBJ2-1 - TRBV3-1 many TGTGCCAGCAGCCAAGATCAAGCCGGGACGAGGCTCCGGCAGTTCTTC CASSQDQAGTRLRQFF
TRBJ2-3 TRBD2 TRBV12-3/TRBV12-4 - TGTGCCAGCAGTTCTCTGTCTCGCGGGGGGGCCAAAACAGATACGCAGTATTTT CASSSLSRGGAKTDTQYF
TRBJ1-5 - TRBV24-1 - TGTGCCACCAGTGATTTGCAAGGCCAGGGAAACAATCAGCCCCAGCATTTT CATSDLQGQGNNQPQHF
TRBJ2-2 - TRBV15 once TGTGCCACCCTCACGCCCACCGGGGAGCTGTTTTTT CATLTPTGELFF
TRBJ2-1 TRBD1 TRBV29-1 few TGCAGCATCAATAAAGGGGGCCCCCTGGACAATGAGCAGTTCTTC CSINKGGPLDNEQFF
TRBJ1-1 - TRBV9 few TGTGCCAGCAGCCCCCGAGAGTATCCGGGACCCGTGAACACTGAAGCTTTCTTT CASSPREYPGPVNTEAFF
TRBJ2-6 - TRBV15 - TGTGCCACCAGCAGAGGTTCAAGTATCCCTGGGGCCAACGTCCTGACTTTC CATSRGSSIPGANVLTF
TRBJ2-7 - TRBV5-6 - TGTGCCAGCAGCTTACTGGACACGCCTGTCGAGCAGTACTTC CASSLLDTPVEQYF
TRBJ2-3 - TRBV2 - TGTGCCGGGTTATCCGGACCACGCACAGATACGCAGTATTTT CAGLSGPRTDTQYF
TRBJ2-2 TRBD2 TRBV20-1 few TGCAGTGCTAGAGCCCTAGCGGTTCCGAACACCGGGGAGCTGTTTTTT CSARALAVPNTGELFF
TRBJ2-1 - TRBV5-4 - TGTGCCAGCAGCTTGTATCCCGAGGGGGTCTACAATGAGCAGTTCTTC CASSLYPEGVYNEQFF
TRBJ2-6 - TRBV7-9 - TGTGCCAGCAGCCAAGATCGCTCTGGGGCCAACGTCCTGACTTTC CASSQDRSGANVLTF
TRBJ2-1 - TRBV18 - TGTGCCAGCTCACCTTTAGAACAAAAGCAGTTCTTC CASSPLEQKQFF
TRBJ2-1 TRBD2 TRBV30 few TGTGCCTGCGCGGGAGGTATCTACAATGAGCAGTTCTTC CACAGGIYNEQFF
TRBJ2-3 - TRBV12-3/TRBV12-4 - TGTGCCAGCAGCTCCCAGGGCCTAGTCACAGATACGCAGTATTTT CASSSQGLVTDTQYF
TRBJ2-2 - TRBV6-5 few TGTGCCAGCAGTTATATGAACACCGGGGAGCTGTTTTTT CASSYMNTGELFF
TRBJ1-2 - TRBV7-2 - TGTGCCAGCAGCCCCCGGGACGGGCTTTATGGCTACACCTTC CASSPRDGLYGYTF
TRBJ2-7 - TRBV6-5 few TGTGCCAGCAGTTCTAACTCGGCCTTCCGTTCAATCGAGCAGTACTTC CASSSNSAFRSIEQYF
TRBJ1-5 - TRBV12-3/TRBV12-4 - TGTGCCAGCAGCCAGGGGTTTGGGCAGCCCCAGCATTTT CASSQGFGQPQHF
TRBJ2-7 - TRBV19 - TGTGCCAGTAGTATGCAGGCAGGGGTGGTAGAGCAGTACTTC CASSMQAGVVEQYF
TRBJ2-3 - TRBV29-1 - TGCAGCGTTCACAGGGGACTTACGTACACAGATACGCAGTATTTT CSVHRGLTYTDTQYF
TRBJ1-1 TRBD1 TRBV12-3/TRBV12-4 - TGTGCCAGCAGAACTCGACAGGGGTTTAACACTGAAGCTTTCTTT CASRTRQGFNTEAFF
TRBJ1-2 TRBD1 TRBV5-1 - TGCGCCAGCAGTCTTACAGGGGAATCGGACTATGGCTACACCTTC CASSLTGESDYGYTF
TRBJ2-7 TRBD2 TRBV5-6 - TGTGCCAGCAGCTTGGACGAACCGGGACTAGCGGCCTACGAGCAGTACTTC CASSLDEPGLAAYEQYF
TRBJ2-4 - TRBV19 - TGTGCCAGTAGTAGCCAGGAGGGAAACATTCAGTACTTC CASSSQEGNIQYF
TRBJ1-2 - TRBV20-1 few TGCAGTGCCGCGGGTGGAAATTATGGCTACACCTTC CSAAGGNYGYTF
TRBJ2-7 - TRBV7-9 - TGTGCCAGCAGCTTAGGAGGGCCGCCGAACTACGAGCAGTACTTC CASSLGGPPNYEQYF
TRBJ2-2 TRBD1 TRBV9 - TGTGCCAGCAGCGTCGAGGGGGCCCGGACCGGGGAGCTGTTTTTT CASSVEGARTGELFF
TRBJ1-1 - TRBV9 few TGTGCCAGCAGCGTAGCGACAGCAGACACTGAAGCTTTCTTT CASSVATADTEAFF